The next 11 T cell receptor beta chains were all read from a single sample in a study of T cells in Graves' hyperthyroidism and ophthalmopathy. There were TCR beta CDR3 regions amplified from RNA transcripts. In the first-round RT-PCR of the TCR CDR3, the HTBI primer set was used. TCRdb ran MiXCR on the multiplex PCR reads and lists one entry per CDR3 protein. The sample lists 640,000 or so distinct CDR3 sequences; about 14% were seen once. Sequencing input: blood. The receptors were sampled from a woman aged 40 to 49 with Graves' ophthalmopathy.

This rearrangement joins TRBV12-5 to TRBJ2-5; 10 bases align to TRBD2. J was trimmed by 3 bases and V by 5 bases; bases with no gene match: 6. This CDR3 is built from 15 residues. Germline V lookup: CDR1 LGHNT, CDR2 FRNRAP. The CDR3 DNA sequence: TGTGCTAGTGGTGAAGGACTAGCGGATAAAGAGACCCAGTACTTC. Its protein product is CASGEGLADKETQYF. The complete variable domain, with remaining parts taken from reference TRBV12-5 and TRBJ2-5, reads DARVTQTPRHKVTEMGQEVTMRCQPILGHNTVFWYRQTMMQGLELLAYFRNRAPLDDSGMPKDRFSAEMPDATLATLKIQPSEPRDSAVYFCASGEGLADKETQYFGPGTRLLVL.

Ten or more counts support this clonotype. The chain is built from TRBV20-1 and TRBJ2-5, with 9 bases fitting TRBD2. The length of the CDR3 is 13 residues. Trimming cost V 6 bases and J 6 bases; bases outside gene matches: 8. CDR1 is DFQATT and CDR2 is SNEGSKA in the germline V gene (reference sequence). The CDR3 spells CSAQLAGRQTQYF. The CDR3 nucleotides are TGCAGTGCGCAGCTAGCGGGACGGCAGACCCAGTACTTC.

Many counts were recorded for this clonotype. The chain has TRBV12-3 or TRBV12-4 and TRBJ1-1; D remains unclear. The CDR3 length is 17 residues. The V and J ends lost 1 base and 1 base respectively, with 16 bases between them. The CDR3 region is CASSLETLLKKNTEAFF. The CDR3 nucleotides read TGTGCCAGCAGTTTAGAAACCCTTTTAAAGAAGAACACTGAAGCTTTCTTT.

The genes are TRBV19 and TRBJ1-2; possibly TRBD1 for D (5 bases). Germline V CDR1 and CDR2: LNHDA, SQIVND (reference sequence). Trimming shortened V by 3 bases and J by 2 bases, and 13 bases separated the two germline ends. The CDR3 runs 15 residues. CDR3 region: CASSIGAGGNYGYTF. The CDR3 DNA reads TGTGCCAGTAGTATTGGGGCAGGCGGAAACTATGGCTACACCTTC.

The sample holds many counts of this clonotype. The chain combines TRBV6-1 with TRBJ2-7; tentative D call: TRBD2 (6 bases). The V gene lost 6 bases and the J gene lost 5 bases, with 23 bases spanning the gap. The germline V gene has CDR1 MNHNS and CDR2 SASEGT. This CDR3 has 16 amino acids. The CDR3 coding sequence is TGTGCCAGCAGCTCCCCTGTAGCGGCCCTGGGGAACGAGCAGTACTTC. It translates to CASSSPVAALGNEQYF.

This clonotype was recorded a few times. The genes are TRBV2 and TRBJ2-2, with unresolved D. Per the germline V gene, CDR1 is SNHLY and CDR2 is FYNNEI. With 4 bases removed from V and 1 base from J, the gap between germline ends came to 7 bases. CDR3 length: 14 amino acids. CDR3 in DNA: TGTGCCAGCAGTGTTTGGCTGAACACCGGGGAGCTGTTTTTT. Translation: CASSVWLNTGELFF.

This clonotype came up many times. The CDR3 is CASSHAKLGGEKLFF. CDR3 coding DNA: TGTGCCAGCAGCCACGCGAAACTCGGGGGTGAAAAACTGTTTTTT. The chain has TRBV28 and TRBJ1-4; the D gene is possibly TRBD1 (5 bases). V was shortened by 6 bases and J by 7 bases, with 18 bases between the two germline ends. CDR3 length: 15 amino acids. Germline-derived CDR1 and CDR2 are MDHEN and SYDVKM.

The V gene is TRBV25-1, the J gene TRBJ2-2; 7 nucleotides line up with TRBD2. Germline trimming cut 7 bases from V and 1 base from J; bases unmatched to any gene: 9. Germline V gives CDR1 MGHDK, CDR2 SYGVNS. CDR3 length equals 16 residues. As DNA, the CDR3 is TGTGCCAGCACCCCAAGGGAGGGAGAGAACACCGGGGAGCTGTTTTTT. Its protein product is CASTPREGENTGELFF.

This clonotype was recorded a few times. This clone may be a read error of a much larger clone one base away. V and J are TRBV7-9 and TRBJ2-7, with a weak D call TRBD2 (5 bases). CDR1 SEHNR and CDR2 FQNEAQ come from the germline V gene (reference sequence). Trimming removed 1 base from V and 9 bases from J, with 13 bases in between. This CDR3 is built from 13 residues. The chain's CDR3 is CASSLVGSGGQYF. In DNA, the CDR3 is TGTGCCAGCAGCTTAGTAGGGTCAGGAGGGCAGTACTTC. The full variable domain, with the rest looked up from reference TRBV7-9 and TRBJ2-7, is DTGVSQNPRHKITKRGQNVTFRCDPISEHNRLYWYRQTLGQGPEFLTYFQNEAQLEKSRLLSDRFSAERPKGSFSTLEIQRTEQGDSAMYLCASSLVGSGGQYFGPGTRLTVT.

The V call is TRBV5-1, the J call TRBJ2-5, with unresolved D. The CDR3 extends over 14 amino acids. Trimming removed 5 bases at V and 4 bases at J, with 15 bases between. Germline CDR1 SGHRS, CDR2 YFSETQ. CDR3 protein: CASSRGINLETQYF. The CDR3 nucleotides are TGCGCCAGCAGTAGAGGCATCAACCTAGAGACCCAGTACTTC.

The chain couples TRBV2 to TRBJ2-4; D unresolved. V lost 6 bases and J lost 3, with 9 bases in between. Germline V gene sequence: CDR1 SNHLY, CDR2 FYNNEI. The CDR3 runs to 13 residues. The DNA of the CDR3 is TGTGCCAGCAGCCTCGTGCTCAAAAACATTCAGTACTTC. It translates to CASSLVLKNIQYF.